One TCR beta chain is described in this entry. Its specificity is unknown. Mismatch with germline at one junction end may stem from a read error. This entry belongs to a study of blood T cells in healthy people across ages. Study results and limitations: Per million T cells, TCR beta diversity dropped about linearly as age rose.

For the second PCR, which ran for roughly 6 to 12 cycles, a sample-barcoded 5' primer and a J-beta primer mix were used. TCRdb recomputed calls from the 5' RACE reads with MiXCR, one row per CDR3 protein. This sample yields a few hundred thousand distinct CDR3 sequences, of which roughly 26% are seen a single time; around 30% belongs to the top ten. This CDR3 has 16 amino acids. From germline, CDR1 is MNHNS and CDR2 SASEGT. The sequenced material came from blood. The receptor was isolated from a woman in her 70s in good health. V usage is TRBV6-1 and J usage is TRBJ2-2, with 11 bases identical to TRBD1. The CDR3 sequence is CASSARDRGTTGELLF. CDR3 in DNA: TGTGCCAGCAGTGCCCGGGACAGGGGGACTACCGGGGAGCTGCTTTTT.